The 28 T cell receptor beta chains below were found in one sample sequenced in a study of blood T cells in healthy people across ages. For the second PCR, which ran for about 7 to 11 cycles, a sample-barcoded 5' primer and a J-beta primer mix were used. TCRdb re-called the 5' RACE reads with MiXCR, one entry per CDR3 protein. This table has 1,500,000 or so distinct CDR3 sequences, approximately 59% appearing once. The sample comprised blood. The receptor set was obtained from a young man in good health.

The chain employs TRBV7-2 and TRBJ2-5; D remains ambiguous. Trimming took off 2 bases at V and 5 bases at J, with 12 bases between the two ends. The V gene's germline CDR1 is SGHTA and CDR2 FQGNSA. CDR3 size: 14 residues. CDR3 protein: CASSLSGPGETQYF. Here the CDR3 DNA reads TGTGCCAGCAGCTTATCGGGCCCGGGCGAGACCCAGTACTTC.

To note about this clonotype: Being one base from a much bigger clone, this may be a read error. This rearrangement joins TRBV11-2 to TRBJ2-1, with 10 bases lining up with TRBD2. The CDR3 totals 15 residues. Trimming removed 5 bases from V and 4 bases from J; junction bases left unmatched: 5. CDR1 is SGHAT, CDR2 FQNNGV, per germline. The CDR3 loop reads CASSHGLAEYNEQFF. DNA of the CDR3: TGTGCCAGCAGCCACGGACTAGCGGAATACAATGAGCAGTTCTTC.

This chain uses TRBV20-1 with TRBJ1-4; D ambiguous. There are 12 residues in the CDR3. The germline V and J ends were trimmed by 1 base and 10 bases, with 10 bases remaining between them. CDR1 and CDR2 from the germline V gene are DFQATT and SNEGSKA (reference sequence). This CDR3 is CSARGTMGKLFF. The CDR3 DNA sequence: TGCAGTGCTAGAGGGACCATGGGAAAACTGTTTTTT.

This clonotype came up once. This chain connects TRBV4-2 to TRBJ2-7; D might be TRBD1 or TRBD2, each matching 5 bases. The V gene lost 3 bases and the J gene lost 2 bases, with 14 bases spanning the gap. The CDR3 consists of 15 residues. Looked up from germline, CDR1 is LGHNA and CDR2 is YNFKEQ. CDR3 residues: CASSQGARDPYEQYF. DNA for the CDR3: TGTGCCAGCAGCCAGGGTGCAAGGGACCCCTACGAGCAGTACTTC.

The chain employs TRBV3-1 and TRBJ2-5; D ambiguous. This CDR3 comprises 16 residues. Germline-derived CDR1 and CDR2 are LGHDT and YNNKEL (reference sequence). With 2 bases removed from V and 3 bases from J, the gap between germline ends came to 16 bases. CDR3: CASSQKLRSVKETQYF. DNA for the CDR3: TGTGCCAGCAGCCAAAAACTTCGATCGGTGAAAGAGACCCAGTACTTC.

The table lists this clonotype with a count of one. CDR3 sequence: CASSITGRSDEQYF. The CDR3 bases are TGTGCCAGTAGTATTACAGGCCGTTCCGACGAGCAGTACTTC. V is TRBV19 and J is TRBJ2-7, with D possibly being TRBD1 (5 bases). Looked up from germline, CDR1 is LNHDA and CDR2 is SQIVND (reference sequence). CDR3 length: 14 residues. V was clipped by 3 bases and J by 5 bases, with 14 bases between them.

V gene TRBV7-9 combines with J gene TRBJ2-1; TRBD2 agrees at 10 bases. Germline CDR1 and CDR2: SEHNR and FQNEAQ (reference sequence). The CDR3 totals 19 residues. V shed 1 base and J 4 bases; nucleotides not matched to a gene: 13. CDR3 nucleotides: TGTGCCAGCAGCTTAGTCGGTAGCGGGGGGCCCTCCGCTTACAATGAGCAGTTCTTC. Encoded protein: CASSLVGSGGPSAYNEQFF.

This clonotype showed up many times. The V and J genes are TRBV12-3 or TRBV12-4 and TRBJ1-2; D gene unclear. The CDR3 totals 14 residues. V lost 6 bases to trimming and J lost 0 bases, with 11 bases between them. The DNA of the CDR3 is TGTGCCAGCAGCCGCACGGGTCCTAACTATGGCTACACCTTC. This encodes CASSRTGPNYGYTF.

CDR3 nucleotide sequence: TGTGCCAGCTTTTACCGGGACAGGGGGCAGGGTGAAGCTTTCTTT. Protein sequence: CASFYRDRGQGEAFF. The J gene is TRBJ1-1, the V gene TRBV28; 12 bases match TRBD1. Germline CDR1 is MDHEN and CDR2 is SYDVKM. The J segment lost 7 bases and the V segment lost 8 bases, leaving 11 bases of the junction unmatched. The CDR3 extends over 15 amino acids.

To note about this clonotype: The junction differs from germline at one of its ends, possibly a read error. The chain employs TRBV7-2 and TRBJ2-7; tentatively, D is TRBD1 (6 bases). The CDR3 runs to 13 residues. The germline V gene encodes CDR1 SGHTA and CDR2 FQGNSA. In nucleotides, the CDR3 is TGTGCCAGCAGCCGCGACAGGAACTACGTGCAGTACTTC. Encoded protein: CASSRDRNYVQYF.

This clonotype occurred many times. The V call is TRBV20-1, the J call TRBJ2-1; 11 nucleotides match TRBD2. This CDR3 has 16 residues. V lost 3 bases to trimming and J lost 7 bases; unmatched junction nucleotides: 11. Germline CDR1 and CDR2: DFQATT and SNEGSKA (reference sequence). The CDR3 bases are TGCAGTGCTAGTGTGGTAGCGGGAGGGCCGAGAAATGAGCAGTTCTTC. Protein: CSASVVAGGPRNEQFF.

This clonotype was observed a few times. The V and J genes are TRBV5-1 and TRBJ2-5; no reliable D call. This CDR3 has 14 residues. The germline V and J ends were trimmed by 4 bases and 0 bases, with 10 bases remaining between them. The germline V gene encodes CDR1 SGHRS and CDR2 YFSETQ. CDR3 DNA: TGCGCCAGCAGCCTCAGGACGGACCAAGAGACCCAGTACTTC. Its translation is CASSLRTDQETQYF.

The chain carries TRBV5-1 and TRBJ2-1; the match to TRBD2 covers 9 bases. CDR3 size: 17 residues. Germline V gives CDR1 SGHRS, CDR2 YFSETQ. V lost 3 bases to trimming and J lost 2 bases; unmatched junction nucleotides: 9. This chain's CDR3 is CASSWPRLADAYNEQFF. CDR3 in DNA: TGCGCCAGCAGCTGGCCAAGACTAGCGGATGCCTACAATGAGCAGTTCTTC. The full variable domain, with the rest looked up from reference TRBV5-1 and TRBJ2-1, is KAGVTQTPRYLIKTRGQQVTLSCSPISGHRSVSWYQQTPGQGLQFLFEYFSETQRNKGNFPGRFSGRQFSNSRSEMNVSTLELGDSALYLCASSWPRLADAYNEQFFGPGTRLTVL.

The rearrangement uses TRBV4-1 and TRBJ1-1; no reliable D call. V lost 4 bases to trimming and J lost 1 base, with 22 bases between them. The CDR3 is made up of 18 amino acids. Germline CDR1 is MGHRA and CDR2 is YSYEKL. The CDR3 DNA follows: TGCGCCAGCAGCCGATTAGAGACGCTAACGCGTAGGAACACTGAAGCTTTCTTT. Its protein product is CASSRLETLTRRNTEAFF.

This sequence joins TRBV7-9 and TRBJ2-1, with D unresolved. Trimming removed 5 bases from V and 6 bases from J, with 8 bases in between. From germline, CDR1 is SEHNR and CDR2 FQNEAQ (reference sequence). The CDR3 loop spans 12 amino acids. CDR3 amino acids: CASSTRSNEQFF. In nucleotides, the CDR3 is TGTGCCAGCAGCACCCGGTCCAATGAGCAGTTCTTC.

The table lists this clonotype with a few counts. The CDR3 spells CASSLASDPVFGYTF. The CDR3 coding sequence is TGTGCCAGCAGCTTGGCCTCGGATCCCGTCTTTGGCTACACCTTC. V and J are TRBV5-6 and TRBJ1-2, with unresolved D. Germline V gene sequence: CDR1 SGHDT, CDR2 YYEEEE. CDR3 size: 15 residues. V was trimmed by 0 bases and J by 7 bases, leaving 16 bases between them.

The V call is TRBV6-2 or TRBV6-3, the J call TRBJ2-1; D uncertain. This CDR3 region has 13 residues. Germline V gene data show CDR1 as MNHEY and CDR2 as SVGEGT. V shed 6 bases and J shed 0 bases, with 6 bases lying between them. This CDR3 reads CASRKSSYNEQFF. The CDR3 nucleotides read TGTGCCAGCAGAAAAAGCTCCTACAATGAGCAGTTCTTC.

Only a few counts were recorded for this clonotype. V usage is TRBV7-8 and J usage is TRBJ1-6, with TRBD1 matching over 10 bases. Per germline, CDR1 SGHVS and CDR2 FQNEAQ. J gave up 8 bases and V 6 bases, and 4 bases lay outside the gene matches. This CDR3 region has 14 residues. Here the CDR3 reads CASSFGTGDSPLHF. The CDR3 nucleotides are TGTGCCAGCAGTTTCGGGACAGGGGATTCACCCCTCCACTTT.

For this clonotype: The germline gene is not matched at one end of the junction; a read error may be the cause. The rearrangement joins TRBV20-1 to TRBJ2-7; the D gene could be TRBD1 or TRBD2 (5 bases each). TRBJ2-5 explains the end of the DNA better; the J call may be wrong. The CDR3 covers 13 residues. The germline CDR1 and CDR2 sequences are DFQATT and SNEGSKA (reference sequence). The CDR3 region is CGTNAPLGQTQYF. Here the CDR3 DNA reads TGTGGAACTAATGCACCCCTGGGACAGACCCAGTACTTC.

The chain is built from TRBV28 and TRBJ1-1, with a weak D call TRBD1 (5 bases). This CDR3 comprises 12 residues. V lost 6 bases, J lost 3 bases, and 8 bases lay in between. In germline, CDR1 is MDHEN, CDR2 SYDVKM. In DNA, the CDR3 is TGTGCCAGCAGATCCAGGGACACTGAAGCTTTCTTT. Residues: CASRSRDTEAFF.

This rearrangement joins TRBV5-6 to TRBJ1-4, with a tentative D call TRBD1 (5 bases). This CDR3 is 15 amino acids long. Trimming left V 2 bases short and J 3 bases short, with 11 bases between. Per the germline V gene, CDR1 is SGHDT and CDR2 is YYEEEE. CDR3 sequence reads: CASSFRASANEKLFF. The CDR3 DNA follows: TGTGCCAGCAGCTTCAGGGCGTCGGCTAATGAAAAACTGTTTTTT.

This sequence joins TRBV21-1 and TRBJ2-5; the D segment call TRBD1 is taken from the table without a DNA check. The J call is in doubt because the DNA end fits TRBJ2-7 better. TRBV21-1 is an annotated pseudogene. The CDR3 totals 15 residues. This CDR3 reads CASSKDEGRLYEQYF. In nucleotides, the CDR3 is TGTGCCAGCAGCAAAGATGAGGGGCGCCTCTACGAGCAGTACTTC.

V gene TRBV20-1 combines with J gene TRBJ2-7; TRBD2 matches 9 bases. The CDR3 is 16 amino acids. CDR1 and CDR2 from the germline V gene are DFQATT and SNEGSKA (reference sequence). J was trimmed by 1 base and V by 1 base; bases with no gene match: 8. CDR3 bases: TGCAGTGCTAGAGCCTTAGCGGGGGAAAGTTCCTACGAGCAGTACTTC. Protein sequence: CSARALAGESSYEQYF.

The genes are TRBV6-2 or TRBV6-3 and TRBJ2-1, with TRBD2 matching 9 bases. J gave up 7 bases and V 2 bases, and 6 bases lay outside the gene matches. Germline V lookup: CDR1 MNHEY, CDR2 SVGEGT. The CDR3 has 15 residues. The DNA for the CDR3 is TGTGCCAGCAGTTACCGAGCGGGGGGAGGAAATGAGCAGTTCTTC. Its protein is CASSYRAGGGNEQFF.

This clonotype has a handful of counts. The chain combines TRBV29-1 with TRBJ2-1, with D possibly TRBD2 on 5 matching bases. Looked up from germline, CDR1 is SQVTM and CDR2 is ANQGSEA. The CDR3 spans 14 residues. V shed 2 bases and J shed 8 bases, with 16 bases lying between them. CDR3: CSVETQTELDEQFF. CDR3 DNA sequence: TGCAGCGTTGAAACTCAGACGGAACTAGATGAGCAGTTCTTC.

The genes are TRBV2 and TRBJ2-3; 15 bases are shared with TRBD2. After removal of 5 bases from V and 10 bases from J, the junction contained 7 bases not matched to a gene. The CDR3 consists of 15 residues. The germline V gene encodes CDR1 SNHLY and CDR2 FYNNEI. The CDR3 region is CASSRTSGRVGAQYF. CDR3 coding DNA: TGTGCCAGCAGTAGGACTAGCGGGAGGGTTGGGGCGCAGTATTTT.

The V call is TRBV4-2, the J call TRBJ2-7, with D possibly matching TRBD2 (7 bases). The DNA end favors TRBJ2-5, so the J call may be wrong. In germline, CDR1 is LGHNA, CDR2 YNFKEQ. The CDR3 runs 16 residues. CDR3 sequence reads: CASSQDSTRGGETQYF. In DNA form, the CDR3 reads TGTGCCAGCAGCCAAGATTCGACTAGGGGGGGGGAGACCCAGTACTTC.

This clonotype was counted a few times. The chain combines TRBV10-3 with TRBJ1-1; TRBD1 is a possible D gene (5 bases). V was trimmed by 5 bases and J by 1 base, leaving 11 bases between them. Germline V gives CDR1 ENHRY, CDR2 SYGVKD. The CDR3 totals 14 residues. The CDR3 reads CAISPRGANTEAFF. The CDR3 region has the DNA TGTGCCATCAGTCCGCGCGGGGCGAACACTGAAGCTTTCTTT.